Described below is a single T cell receptor beta chain sequence and its context. The antigen remains undetermined. The source of the sample is a study of T cells in Graves' hyperthyroidism and ophthalmopathy. General observations from the study: Blood also held most thyroid clonotypes expanded beyond 0.001. Before onset, ophthalmopathy was predicted by the model a median approximately 6.5 months earlier. A model of 13 V-J features distinguished ophthalmopathy from stable hyperthyroidism.

An approximately 9.8 ml volume of fresh peripheral blood provided the PBMCs. The CDR3 loop spans 12 amino acids. CDR1 and CDR2 (germline): SQVTM, ANQGSEA. V lost 7 bases and J lost 7; bases outside the gene matches: 8. TCR beta CDR3 regions were amplified from RNA. Researchers ran a first-round RT-PCR on the TCR CDR3 using the HTBI primer set. Via MiXCR, TCRdb re-called the multiplex PCR reads, giving one row per CDR3 protein. The sample has over 350,000 distinct CDR3 sequences, about an eighth seen once. Material for sequencing was blood. The genes are TRBV29-1 and TRBJ2-3; 7 bases fit TRBD2. The receptor's source is a man in his fifties with Graves' ophthalmopathy. CDR3: CSGGEGLNTQYF. The CDR3, as DNA: TGCAGCGGCGGGGAGGGCCTTAATACGCAGTATTTT.